This TCR beta chain stems from a study of cytomegalovirus exposure and HLA in healthy donors. Broader study findings: A later analysis reportedly found fewer N-insertions in an Asian-associated ancestry cluster than the approximately 700-donor mean. A prior analysis recorded that most TCR beta V segments were productive about 87% or about 30% of the time.

Remarks on this clone: The antigen is unknown.

PCR primers comprised 60 Vbeta and 13 Jbeta primers. Assay used: immunoSEQ multiplex PCR; TCRdb lists only in-frame clones, some missing. The top ten clones hold roughly 0.38% of a sample with under 200,000 clones, almost 85% of them seen once. Material: PBMCs. This TCR derives from a boy aged 2 to 9 in good health and CMV-seronegative.

The CDR3 spells CASSRGLNTQYF. As DNA, the CDR3 is TGCGCCAGCAGCCGCGGACTGAATACGCAGTATTTT. The gene calls are TRBV4-1 and TRBJ2-3; tentative D call: TRBD2 (5 bases). CDR1 is MGHRA, CDR2 YSYEKL, per germline. The V and J ends lost 4 bases and 7 bases respectively, with 9 bases between them. The length of the CDR3 is 12 residues.